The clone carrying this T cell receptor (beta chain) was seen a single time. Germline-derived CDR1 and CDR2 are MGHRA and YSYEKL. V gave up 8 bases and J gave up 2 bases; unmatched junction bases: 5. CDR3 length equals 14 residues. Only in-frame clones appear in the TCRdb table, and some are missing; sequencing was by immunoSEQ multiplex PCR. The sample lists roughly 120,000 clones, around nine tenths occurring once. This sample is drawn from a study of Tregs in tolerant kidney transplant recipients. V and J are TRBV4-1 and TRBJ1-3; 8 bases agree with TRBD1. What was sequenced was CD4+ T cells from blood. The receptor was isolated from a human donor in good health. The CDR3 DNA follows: TGCGCCAGCCGGACAGGGCTAGCTGGAAACACCATATATTTT. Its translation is CASRTGLAGNTIYF.